Listed below are T cell receptor beta chains from one sample, sequenced in a study of T cell responses to AZD1222 COVID-19 vaccine. Sequencing was performed with immunoSEQ multiplex PCR; in TCRdb, only in-frame clones are kept and a portion is missing. The sample carries about 76,000 clones, more than 75% recorded once. The specimen comprised peripheral blood, sampled on day 0 of MenACWY control vaccination. Every receptor here comes from an adult in good health. The CDR3 runs from the conserved cysteine through the conserved F or W. A D gene is named only where the DNA matches it firmly. Clone size, where shown, is once, few, many, or a class for clones that have expanded.

J gene,D gene,V gene,clone size,CDR3 protein,CDR3 DNA
TRBJ1-1,TRBD1,TRBV7-9,NA,CASDDRGRRTEAFF,TGTGCCAGCGACGACAGGGGAAGAAGGACTGAAGCTTTCTTT
TRBJ1-1,NA,TRBV6-2/TRBV6-3,NA,CASSFPGQMNTEAFF,TGTGCCAGCAGTTTCCCGGGACAAATGAACACTGAAGCTTTCTTT
TRBJ1-4,NA,TRBV4-1,few,CASSLHYDEKLFF,TGCGCCAGCAGCCTTCATTACGATGAAAAACTGTTTTTT
TRBJ1-2,TRBD1,TRBV28,NA,CASSSGGWQSYGYTF,TGTGCCAGCAGTTCAGGGGGGTGGCAGAGTTATGGCTACACCTTC
TRBJ2-5,NA,TRBV19,once,CASSPPTARPGETQYF,TGTGCCAGTAGTCCCCCCACGGCCAGACCGGGCGAGACCCAGTACTTC
TRBJ1-1,NA,TRBV5-5,NA,CASSLWVVGTEAFF,TGTGCCAGCAGCTTGTGGGTCGTCGGCACTGAAGCTTTCTTT
TRBJ2-1,NA,TRBV12-3/TRBV12-4,NA,CASSSGNEQFF,TGTGCCAGCAGTTCCGGGAATGAGCAGTTCTTC
TRBJ1-5,NA,TRBV5-4,once,CASSRRGPRVQHF,TGTGCCAGCAGCCGCCGGGGCCCAAGGGTCCAGCATTTT
TRBJ1-5,NA,TRBV28,NA,CAIRGANQPQHF,TGTGCCATCAGGGGCGCGAATCAGCCCCAGCATTTT
TRBJ2-7,TRBD2,TRBV5-4,NA,CASSLMGEGIHEQYF,TGTGCCAGCAGCTTGATGGGGGAGGGGATTCACGAGCAGTACTTC
TRBJ2-7,TRBD1,TRBV27,NA,CASSPGQGIHEQYF,TGTGCCAGCAGCCCGGGACAGGGTATCCACGAGCAGTACTTC
TRBJ2-1,NA,TRBV30,NA,CAWSGGHNEQFF,TGTGCCTGGAGTGGGGGTCACAATGAGCAGTTCTTC
TRBJ1-1,NA,TRBV10-1,NA,CASSDGGAEAFF,TGCGCCAGCAGTGATGGAGGGGCTGAAGCTTTCTTT
TRBJ1-5,NA,TRBV6-5,NA,CASSYSSGNQPQHF,TGTGCCAGCAGTTACTCGTCGGGCAATCAGCCCCAGCATTTT
TRBJ2-2,NA,TRBV7-3,NA,CASSFPPGTRAGELFF,TGTGCCAGCAGCTTTCCCCCGGGCACACGCGCCGGGGAGCTGTTTTTT
TRBJ1-4,NA,TRBV2,NA,CASSVGLNEKLFF,TGTGCCAGCAGTGTAGGTCTTAATGAAAAACTGTTTTTT
TRBJ2-1,NA,TRBV18,NA,CASSPEEDEQFF,TGTGCCAGCTCACCGGAGGAGGATGAGCAGTTCTTC
TRBJ2-1,TRBD2,TRBV6-1,NA,CASSEGLATYNEQFF,TGTGCCAGCAGTGAAGGACTAGCGACCTACAATGAGCAGTTCTTC
TRBJ2-5,TRBD1,TRBV19,NA,CASSISTGGWETQYF,TGTGCCAGTAGTATTTCGACAGGGGGCTGGGAGACCCAGTACTTC
TRBJ1-5,NA,TRBV6-5,NA,CASTKAINQPQHF,TGTGCCAGCACCAAGGCGATTAATCAGCCCCAGCATTTT
TRBJ2-7,TRBD1,TRBV10-2,few,CASRDRGQREQYF,TGCGCCAGCAGGGACAGGGGGCAGCGAGAGCAGTACTTC
TRBJ1-5,TRBD1,TRBV28,NA,CASRPPGTDINQPQHF,TGTGCCAGCAGGCCCCCCGGGACAGATATTAATCAGCCCCAGCATTTT
TRBJ1-2,TRBD1,TRBV5-4,NA,CASSLSTGEGYTF,TGTGCCAGCAGCCTATCCACAGGGGAAGGCTACACCTTC
TRBJ1-3,NA,TRBV27,NA,CASSPDRTGGNTIYF,TGTGCCAGCAGTCCAGATCGGACGGGTGGAAACACCATATATTTT
TRBJ2-1,NA,TRBV19,NA,CASSITGTHYNEQFF,TGTGCCAGTAGTATCACCGGGACCCACTACAATGAGCAGTTCTTC
TRBJ2-7,NA,TRBV28,NA,CASSIYRDEQYF,TGTGCCAGCAGTATCTACAGGGACGAGCAGTACTTC
TRBJ2-2,TRBD1,TRBV5-1,NA,CASSLGGLDTGELFF,TGCGCCAGCAGTTTAGGGGGCCTCGACACCGGGGAGCTGTTTTTT
TRBJ2-1,NA,TRBV19,NA,CASSIRERGEQFF,TGTGCCAGTAGTATCCGGGAGCGCGGTGAGCAGTTCTTC
TRBJ1-1,NA,TRBV28,NA,CASSLDQSEAFF,TGTGCCAGCAGTTTAGACCAGTCTGAAGCTTTCTTT
TRBJ2-7,NA,TRBV2,NA,CASTGRYYEQYF,TGTGCCAGCACAGGACGCTACTACGAGCAGTACTTC
TRBJ1-5,NA,TRBV11-3,NA,CASSLDSAADQPQHF,TGTGCCAGCAGCTTAGATTCGGCAGCGGATCAGCCCCAGCATTTT
TRBJ1-2,NA,TRBV6-2/TRBV6-3,once,CASSSQAYGYTF,TGTGCCAGCAGTTCACAGGCCTATGGCTACACCTTC
TRBJ1-3,NA,TRBV11-2,NA,CASSLILPLGSSGNTIYF,TGTGCCAGCAGCTTAATTCTGCCCCTGGGGAGCTCTGGAAACACCATATATTTT
TRBJ1-2,NA,TRBV6-1,NA,CASSEALWQTYGYTF,TGTGCCAGCAGTGAAGCGCTGTGGCAGACCTATGGCTACACCTTC
TRBJ1-3,NA,TRBV19,NA,CASSIEGSGNTIYF,TGTGCCAGTAGTATAGAAGGCTCTGGAAACACCATATATTTT
TRBJ1-6,NA,TRBV29-1,many,CSVEGCSPLHF,TGCAGCGTTGAAGGTTGTTCACCCCTCCACTTT
TRBJ2-5,TRBD2,TRBV29-1,NA,CSVGLAGGQETQYF,TGCAGCGTTGGACTAGCGGGAGGCCAAGAGACCCAGTACTTC
TRBJ2-5,NA,TRBV9,NA,CASSVQGLGETQYF,TGTGCCAGCAGCGTACAGGGACTGGGAGAGACCCAGTACTTC
TRBJ1-3,TRBD1,TRBV28,NA,CASSQTGAGNTIYF,TGTGCCAGCAGTCAAACAGGGGCTGGAAACACCATATATTTT
TRBJ1-1,TRBD1,TRBV7-2,NA,CASSQGGPEAFF,TGTGCCAGCAGTCAAGGGGGCCCTGAAGCTTTCTTT
TRBJ2-3,TRBD2,TRBV28,NA,CASSRPTSGRDTQYF,TGTGCCAGCAGCCGCCCTACTAGCGGGAGGGATACGCAGTATTTT
TRBJ2-3,NA,TRBV7-9,few,CASSYPKQGGTDTQYF,TGTGCCAGCAGCTACCCCAAACAGGGCGGCACAGATACGCAGTATTTT
TRBJ1-6,NA,TRBV4-1,NA,CASSQVQQKSILSPLHF,TGCGCCAGCAGCCAAGTCCAACAGAAGAGTATTCTTTCACCCCTCCACTTT
TRBJ2-3,NA,TRBV30,NA,CAWSAQGHTQYF,TGTGCCTGGAGTGCACAGGGCCATACGCAGTATTTT
TRBJ2-1,TRBD2,TRBV6-5,NA,CASSYMAGTSGEQFF,TGTGCCAGCAGTTACATGGCCGGGACTAGCGGTGAGCAGTTCTTC
TRBJ2-5,TRBD2,TRBV7-2,once,CASLTGGAGGLGQETQYF,TGTGCCAGCCTCACCGGGGGAGCGGGAGGGCTAGGGCAAGAGACCCAGTACTTC
TRBJ1-1,NA,TRBV7-3,NA,CASSLRLQNTEAFF,TGTGCCAGCAGCTTACGCCTACAGAACACTGAAGCTTTCTTT
TRBJ2-7,NA,TRBV7-9,NA,CASSLGTVTYEQYF,TGTGCCAGCAGCTTAGGGACAGTGACCTACGAGCAGTACTTC
TRBJ1-4,NA,TRBV11-2,once,CASSPLRGGTGKLFF,TGTGCCAGCAGCCCCCTCCGGGGGGGCACGGGGAAACTGTTTTTT
TRBJ1-1,TRBD1,TRBV24-1,once,CATSEGQTEAFF,TGTGCCACCAGTGAGGGACAGACTGAAGCTTTCTTT
TRBJ2-7,NA,TRBV27,NA,CASRPLRGAPYEQYF,TGTGCCAGCAGGCCGCTTCGGGGGGCCCCCTACGAGCAGTACTTC
TRBJ2-3,NA,TRBV20-1,NA,CSVGGLDTQYF,TGCAGTGTGGGGGGGCTGGATACGCAGTATTTT
TRBJ1-5,TRBD1,TRBV2,NA,CASSEGDSYYSNQPQHF,TGTGCCAGCAGTGAAGGGGACAGTTATTATAGCAATCAGCCCCAGCATTTT
TRBJ1-1,NA,TRBV7-3,NA,CASSLNMAGNTEAFF,TGTGCCAGCAGCTTAAACATGGCAGGGAACACTGAAGCTTTCTTT
TRBJ1-1,NA,TRBV25-1,once,CASSEGAEAFF,TGTGCCAGCAGTGAAGGGGCTGAAGCTTTCTTT
TRBJ2-5,NA,TRBV6-1,NA,CASSESQWGWETQYF,TGTGCCAGCAGTGAAAGCCAGTGGGGGTGGGAGACCCAGTACTTC